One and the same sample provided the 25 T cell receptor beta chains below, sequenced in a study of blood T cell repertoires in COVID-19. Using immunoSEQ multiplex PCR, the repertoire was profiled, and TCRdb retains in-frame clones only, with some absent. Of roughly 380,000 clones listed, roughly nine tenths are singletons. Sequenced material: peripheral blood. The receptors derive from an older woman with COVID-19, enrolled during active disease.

In nucleotides, the CDR3 is TGTGCCAGCAGCTTGCCCAGGTTCGACTATGGCTACACCTTC. It yields the protein CASSLPRFDYGYTF. The rearrangement links TRBV7-9 to TRBJ1-2; no clear D gene. V dropped 3 bases and J dropped 3 bases, with 11 bases sitting between them. The V gene's germline CDR1 is SEHNR and CDR2 FQNEAQ (reference sequence). The length of the CDR3 is 14 residues.

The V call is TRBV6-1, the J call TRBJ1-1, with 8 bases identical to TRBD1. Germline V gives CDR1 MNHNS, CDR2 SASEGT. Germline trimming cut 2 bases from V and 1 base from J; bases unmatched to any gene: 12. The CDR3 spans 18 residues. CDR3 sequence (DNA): TGTGCCAGCAGTGAATCGCCCACCAGGACAGGGAGGAACACTGAAGCTTTCTTT. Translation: CASSESPTRTGRNTEAFF.

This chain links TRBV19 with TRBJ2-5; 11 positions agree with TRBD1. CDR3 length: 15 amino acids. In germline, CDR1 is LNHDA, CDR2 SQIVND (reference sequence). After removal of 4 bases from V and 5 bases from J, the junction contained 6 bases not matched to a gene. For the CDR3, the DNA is TGTGCCAGTAGTACCGGGGACAGGGGGGGGGAGACCCAGTACTTC. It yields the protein CASSTGDRGGETQYF. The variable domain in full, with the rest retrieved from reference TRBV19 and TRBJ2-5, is DGGITQSPKYLFRKEGQNVTLSCEQNLNHDAMYWYRQDPGQGLRLIYYSQIVNDFQKGDIAEGYSVSREKKESFPLTVTSAQKNPTAFYLCASSTGDRGGETQYFGPGTRLLVL.

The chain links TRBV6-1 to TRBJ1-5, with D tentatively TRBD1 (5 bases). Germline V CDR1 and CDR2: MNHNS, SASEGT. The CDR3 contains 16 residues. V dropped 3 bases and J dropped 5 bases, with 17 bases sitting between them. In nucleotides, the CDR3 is TGTGCCAGCAGTGATCAGGCGGGGCTCCCATATCAGCCCCAGCATTTT. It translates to CASSDQAGLPYQPQHF.

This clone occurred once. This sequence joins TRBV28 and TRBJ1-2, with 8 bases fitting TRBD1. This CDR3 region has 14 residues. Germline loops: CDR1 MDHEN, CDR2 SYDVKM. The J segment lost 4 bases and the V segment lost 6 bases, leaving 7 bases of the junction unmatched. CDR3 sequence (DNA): TGTGCCAGCAGGATGGGACAGGCATTCTATGGCTACACCTTC. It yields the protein CASRMGQAFYGYTF.

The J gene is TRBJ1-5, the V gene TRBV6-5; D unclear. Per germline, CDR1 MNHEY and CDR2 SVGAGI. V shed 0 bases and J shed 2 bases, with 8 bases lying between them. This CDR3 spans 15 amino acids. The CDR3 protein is CASSYSSNGNQPQHF. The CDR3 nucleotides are TGTGCCAGCAGTTACTCATCCAATGGCAATCAGCCCCAGCATTTT.

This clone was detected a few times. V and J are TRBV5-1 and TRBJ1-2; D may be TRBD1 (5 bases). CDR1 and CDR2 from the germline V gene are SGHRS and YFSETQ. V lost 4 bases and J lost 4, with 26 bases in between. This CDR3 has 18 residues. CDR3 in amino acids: CASSMSLLTEPGLYGYTF. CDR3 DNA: TGCGCCAGCAGCATGTCCTTATTGACAGAGCCCGGCCTCTATGGCTACACCTTC.

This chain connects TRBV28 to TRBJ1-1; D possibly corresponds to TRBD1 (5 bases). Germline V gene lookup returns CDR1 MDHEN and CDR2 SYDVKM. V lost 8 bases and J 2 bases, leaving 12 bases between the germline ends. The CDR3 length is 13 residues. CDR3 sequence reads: CASYTGSNTEAFF. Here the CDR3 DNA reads TGTGCCAGCTACACAGGTAGCAACACTGAAGCTTTCTTT.

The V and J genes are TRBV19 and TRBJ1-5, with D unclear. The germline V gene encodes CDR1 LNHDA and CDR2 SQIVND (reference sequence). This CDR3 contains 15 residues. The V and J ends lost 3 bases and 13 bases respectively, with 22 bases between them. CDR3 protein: CASSINQAGRPGQHF. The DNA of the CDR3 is TGTGCCAGTAGTATTAATCAGGCGGGAAGGCCCGGTCAGCATTTT. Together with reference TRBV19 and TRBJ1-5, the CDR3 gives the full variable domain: DGGITQSPKYLFRKEGQNVTLSCEQNLNHDAMYWYRQDPGQGLRLIYYSQIVNDFQKGDIAEGYSVSREKKESFPLTVTSAQKNPTAFYLCASSINQAGRPGQHFGDGTRLSIL.

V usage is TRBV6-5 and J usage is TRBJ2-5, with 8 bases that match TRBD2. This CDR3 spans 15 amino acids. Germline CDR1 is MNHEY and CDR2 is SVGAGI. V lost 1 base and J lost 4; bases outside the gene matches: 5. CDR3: CASSYFGGGRETQYF. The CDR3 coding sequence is TGTGCCAGCAGTTACTTCGGGGGGGGTAGAGAGACCCAGTACTTC.

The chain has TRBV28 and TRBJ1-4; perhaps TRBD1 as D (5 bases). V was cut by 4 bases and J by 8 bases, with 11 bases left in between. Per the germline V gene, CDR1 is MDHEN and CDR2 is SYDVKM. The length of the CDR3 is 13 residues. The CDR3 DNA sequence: TGTGCCAGCAGTTCACCAGGGAGGGAAAAACTGTTTTTT. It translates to CASSSPGREKLFF.

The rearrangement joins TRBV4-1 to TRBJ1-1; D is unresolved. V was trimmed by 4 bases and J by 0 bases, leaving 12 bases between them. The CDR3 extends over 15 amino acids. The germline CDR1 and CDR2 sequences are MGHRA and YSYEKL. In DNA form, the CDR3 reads TGCGCCAGCAGCCCCGGAGGGTCCCTGAACACTGAAGCTTTCTTT. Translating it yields CASSPGGSLNTEAFF.

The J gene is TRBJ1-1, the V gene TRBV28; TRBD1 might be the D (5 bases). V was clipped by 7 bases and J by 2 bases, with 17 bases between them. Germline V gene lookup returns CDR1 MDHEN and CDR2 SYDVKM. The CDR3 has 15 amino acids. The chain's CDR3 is CASIRAAKTNTEAFF. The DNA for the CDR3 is TGTGCCAGCATCAGGGCAGCAAAAACAAACACTGAAGCTTTCTTT.

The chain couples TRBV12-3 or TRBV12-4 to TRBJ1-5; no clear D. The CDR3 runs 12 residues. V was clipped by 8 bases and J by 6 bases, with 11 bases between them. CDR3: CASAQVGQPQHF. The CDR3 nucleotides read TGTGCCAGCGCCCAAGTCGGTCAGCCCCAGCATTTT.

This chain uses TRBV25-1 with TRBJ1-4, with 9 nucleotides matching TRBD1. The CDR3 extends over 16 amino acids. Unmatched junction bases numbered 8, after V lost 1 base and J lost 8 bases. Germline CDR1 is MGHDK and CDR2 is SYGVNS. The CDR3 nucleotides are TGTGCCAGCAGTGAATGGGGACAGGGAAAGAGGGAAAAACTGTTTTTT. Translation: CASSEWGQGKREKLFF.

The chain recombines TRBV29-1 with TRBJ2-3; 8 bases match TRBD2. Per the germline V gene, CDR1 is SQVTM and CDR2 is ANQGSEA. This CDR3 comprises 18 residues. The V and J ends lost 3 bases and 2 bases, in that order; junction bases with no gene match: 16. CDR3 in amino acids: CSVEGAAGGFEYTDTQYF. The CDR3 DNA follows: TGCAGCGTTGAGGGAGCGGCGGGGGGCTTCGAGTACACAGATACGCAGTATTTT.

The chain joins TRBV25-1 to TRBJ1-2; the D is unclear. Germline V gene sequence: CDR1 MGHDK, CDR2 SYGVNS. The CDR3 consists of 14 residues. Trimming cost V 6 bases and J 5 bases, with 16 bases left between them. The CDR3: CASRPGGFQYGYTF. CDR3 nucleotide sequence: TGTGCCAGCAGGCCTGGCGGCTTTCAATATGGCTACACCTTC.

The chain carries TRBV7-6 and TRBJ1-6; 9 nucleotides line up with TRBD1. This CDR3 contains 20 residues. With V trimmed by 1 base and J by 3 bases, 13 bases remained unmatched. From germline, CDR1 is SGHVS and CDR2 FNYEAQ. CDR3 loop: CASSLVAQGAQTVYNSPLHF. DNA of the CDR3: TGTGCCAGCAGCTTAGTCGCACAGGGGGCACAGACCGTCTATAATTCACCCCTCCACTTT.

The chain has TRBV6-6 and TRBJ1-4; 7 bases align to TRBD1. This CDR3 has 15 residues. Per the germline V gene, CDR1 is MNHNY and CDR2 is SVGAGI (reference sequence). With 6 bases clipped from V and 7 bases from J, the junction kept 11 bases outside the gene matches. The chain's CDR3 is CASSQKGAGGEKLFF. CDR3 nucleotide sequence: TGTGCCAGCAGCCAAAAGGGGGCCGGCGGTGAAAAACTGTTTTTT.

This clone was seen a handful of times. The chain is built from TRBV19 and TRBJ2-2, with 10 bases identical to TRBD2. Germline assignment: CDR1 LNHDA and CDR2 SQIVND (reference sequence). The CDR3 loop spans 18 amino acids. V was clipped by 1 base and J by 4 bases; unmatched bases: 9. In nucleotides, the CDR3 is TGTGCCAGTAGTATAGGGGCGAGCGGGGGGGCGGCCACCGGGGAGCTGTTTTTT. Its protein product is CASSIGASGGAATGELFF.

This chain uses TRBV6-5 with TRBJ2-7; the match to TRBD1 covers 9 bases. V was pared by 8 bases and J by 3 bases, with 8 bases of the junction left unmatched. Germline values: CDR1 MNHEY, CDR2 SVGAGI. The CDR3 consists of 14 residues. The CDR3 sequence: CASSRDRDFYEQYF. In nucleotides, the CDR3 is TGTGCCAGCTCGCGGGACAGGGACTTCTACGAGCAGTACTTC.

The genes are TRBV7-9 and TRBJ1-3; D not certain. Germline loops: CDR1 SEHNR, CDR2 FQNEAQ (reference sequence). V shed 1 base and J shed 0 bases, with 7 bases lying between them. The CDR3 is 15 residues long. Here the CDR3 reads CASSLGHRSGNTIYF. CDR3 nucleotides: TGTGCCAGCAGCTTAGGACACCGCTCTGGAAACACCATATATTTT.

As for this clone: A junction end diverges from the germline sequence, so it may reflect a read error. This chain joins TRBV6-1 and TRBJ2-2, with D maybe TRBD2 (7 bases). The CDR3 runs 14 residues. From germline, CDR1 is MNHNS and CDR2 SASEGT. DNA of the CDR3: TGTGCCAGCAGGGAAGGGGGGGGGACCGGGGAGCTGTTTTTT. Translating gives CASREGGGTGELFF.

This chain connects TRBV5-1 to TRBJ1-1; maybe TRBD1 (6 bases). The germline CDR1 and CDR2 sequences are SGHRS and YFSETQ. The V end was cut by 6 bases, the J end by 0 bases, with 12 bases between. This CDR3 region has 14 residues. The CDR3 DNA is TGCGCCAGCAAGGGGGTACAGATGAACACTGAAGCTTTCTTT. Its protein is CASKGVQMNTEAFF.

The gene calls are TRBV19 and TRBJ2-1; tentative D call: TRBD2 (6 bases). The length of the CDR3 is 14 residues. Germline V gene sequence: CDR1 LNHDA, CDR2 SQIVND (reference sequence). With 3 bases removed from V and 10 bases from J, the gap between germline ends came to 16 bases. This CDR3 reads CASSMGNGGYEQFF. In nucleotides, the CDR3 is TGTGCCAGTAGTATGGGGAACGGGGGATACGAGCAGTTCTTC. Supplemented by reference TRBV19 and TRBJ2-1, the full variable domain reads DGGITQSPKYLFRKEGQNVTLSCEQNLNHDAMYWYRQDPGQGLRLIYYSQIVNDFQKGDIAEGYSVSREKKESFPLTVTSAQKNPTAFYLCASSMGNGGYEQFFGPGTRLTVL.